This T cell receptor beta chain derives from a study of blood T cell repertoires in COVID-19. Study in general: The samples span acute and convalescent COVID-19 from the United States, Italy and Spain. PBMCs, B-cell-depleted T cells, or T cells provided the cDNA or gDNA that made up the material.

Losses at the gene ends were 1 base for V and 7 bases for J; bases not matched to a gene: 5. This CDR3 has 15 residues. Germline CDR1 reads MNHNS; CDR2 reads SASEGT. Seattle's cohort entered during active infection and was followed longitudinally. Per the authors' pipeline: Estimates of nucleated cell counts were drawn from the amplification of reference gene primers. Sequencing was performed with immunoSEQ multiplex PCR; in TCRdb, only in-frame clones are kept and a portion is missing. From that table come the V and J calls and clone size; the DNA was used to work out D and trimming. The sample gives over 150,000 clones, approximately 85% of which show up once; 8% to 9% is in the top ten.

The receptor's source is a woman between 55 and 75 years old with COVID-19, enrolled during active disease. This chain links TRBV6-1 with TRBJ1-5, with 9 bases matching TRBD1. Sequencing was performed on peripheral blood. The DNA for the CDR3 is TGTGCCAGCAGTGAAGGGGGGACAGGGAAACAGCCCCAGCATTTT. It codes for CASSEGGTGKQPQHF.